These 11 T cell receptor beta chains share one sample of origin, sequenced in a study of neurological immune-mediated disorders. One entry per CDR3 protein results from TCRdb running MiXCR on the 5' RACE reads. Counted here are tens of thousands of distinct CDR3 sequences, 3.5% to 5% occurring once; the ten biggest clones make up 1.3%. The sample taken for sequencing was PBMCs. The receptors originated from a man in his thirties or forties with multiple sclerosis.

This clonotype was recorded at least ten times. V gene TRBV20-1 combines with J gene TRBJ1-2; 9 bases map to TRBD1. The V gene end was trimmed by 3 bases and the J gene end by 3 bases; junction bases not matched to a gene: 8. This CDR3 has 15 amino acids. In germline, CDR1 is DFQATT, CDR2 SNEGSKA (reference sequence). CDR3 region: CSASNPGQGHYGYTF. The DNA of the CDR3 is TGCAGTGCTAGCAATCCGGGACAGGGTCACTATGGCTACACCTTC.

Note on this clonotype: A much larger clonotype is one base distant, so this may be a read error. The rearrangement joins TRBV5-6 to TRBJ2-7; D gene unclear. CDR3 size: 14 residues. With 0 bases removed from V and 7 bases from J, the gap between germline ends came to 14 bases. Germline assignment: CDR1 SGHDT and CDR2 YYEEEE. Here the CDR3 DNA reads TGTGCCAGCAGCTTGGTGGAGAGAACGGAAGAGCAGTACTTC. Translation gives CASSLVERTEEQYF.

This clonotype has a count of ten or more. J is TRBJ1-2 and V is TRBV7-2; D unresolved. The V end lost 4 bases, the J end lost 4 bases, and 10 bases lay between the germline ends. The CDR3 runs 13 residues. In germline, CDR1 is SGHTA, CDR2 FQGNSA. The CDR3 DNA reads TGTGCCAGCAGCTCACCACCCACCTATGGCTACACCTTC. Translating gives CASSSPPTYGYTF.

Many counts were recorded for this clonotype. The chain links TRBV20-1 to TRBJ2-3; TRBD2 might be the D (6 bases). The V end was cut by 4 bases, the J end by 3 bases, with 11 bases between. CDR1 is DFQATT, CDR2 SNEGSKA, per germline (reference sequence). The CDR3 extends over 13 amino acids. This chain's CDR3 is CSAIVGGTDTQYF. CDR3 in DNA: TGCAGTGCTATAGTCGGGGGAACAGATACGCAGTATTTT.

This clonotype has a count of ten or more. The chain is built from TRBV20-1 and TRBJ2-3, with D possibly being TRBD2 (6 bases). Trimming took off 3 bases at V and 0 bases at J, with 16 bases between the two ends. CDR3 size: 16 residues. Germline V gives CDR1 DFQATT, CDR2 SNEGSKA (reference sequence). For the CDR3, the DNA is TGCAGTGCTAGTCGACGACTAGACATGAGCACAGATACGCAGTATTTT. Amino acids: CSASRRLDMSTDTQYF.

Many counts were recorded for this clonotype. This chain links TRBV12-3 or TRBV12-4 with TRBJ2-2; perhaps TRBD1 as D (5 bases). The germline V and J ends were trimmed by 7 bases and 6 bases, with 12 bases remaining between them. The CDR3 covers 13 residues. The chain's CDR3 is CASTFRAPGELFF. The CDR3 coding sequence is TGTGCCAGCACATTCAGGGCCCCCGGGGAGCTGTTTTTT.

Ten or more counts support this clonotype. The chain has TRBV6-5 and TRBJ1-1; D is perhaps TRBD1 (6 bases). V lost 6 bases to trimming and J lost 1 base, with 15 bases between them. The CDR3 totals 15 residues. Germline values: CDR1 MNHEY, CDR2 SVGAGI. CDR3: CASSPLQGRNTEAFF. For the CDR3, the DNA is TGTGCCAGCAGCCCACTTCAGGGGAGGAACACTGAAGCTTTCTTT.

In this sample, this clonotype turned up many times. The chain links TRBV6-1 to TRBJ1-3, with D unclear. The CDR3 is 13 residues long. V was cut by 11 bases and J by 0 bases, with 11 bases left in between. Germline CDR1 MNHNS, CDR2 SASEGT. The CDR3 here is CAHRPISGNTIYF. As DNA, the CDR3 is TGTGCCCACCGACCCATCTCTGGAAACACCATATATTTT.

This clonotype was recorded at least ten times. V and J are TRBV12-3 or TRBV12-4 and TRBJ2-1, with 10 bases matching TRBD2. Germline trimming cut 6 bases from V and 9 bases from J; bases unmatched to any gene: 8. CDR3 size: 14 residues. The CDR3 region has the DNA TGTGCCAGCAGGCCTAGCGGGGGTGGTAGTGAGCAGTTCTTC. Its translation is CASRPSGGGSEQFF.

At least ten counts were recorded for this clonotype. The CDR3 DNA reads as TGCGCCAGCAGCATTGACAGGGCCGTCGAGCAGTACTTC. It is translated as CASSIDRAVEQYF. This rearrangement joins TRBV5-1 to TRBJ2-7, with 7 positions matching TRBD1. Germline assignment: CDR1 SGHRS and CDR2 YFSETQ. V shed 4 bases, J shed 6 bases, and the junction held 7 bases outside the gene matches. This CDR3 is 13 amino acids long.

This clonotype was seen many times. The chain couples TRBV7-2 to TRBJ2-3; the match to TRBD2 covers 9 bases. The germline gives CDR1 SGHTA, CDR2 FQGNSA. The CDR3 is made up of 15 amino acids. Trimming took 1 base from V and 5 from J; bases not matched to a gene: 4. CDR3 DNA sequence: TGTGCCAGCAGCTTAGTGGGCGGGGGGGGAGATACGCAGTATTTT. Translation gives CASSLVGGGGDTQYF. The full variable domain, its missing parts supplied by reference TRBV7-2 and TRBJ2-3, is GAGVSQSPSNKVTEKGKDVELRCDPISGHTALYWYRQSLGQGLEFLIYFQGNSAPDKSGLPSDRFSAERTGGSVSTLTIQRTQQEDSAVYLCASSLVGGGGDTQYFGPGTRLTVL.